The 32 T cell receptor beta chains below were found in one sample sequenced in a study of shared clonotypes between healthy human individuals. Produced via immunoSEQ multiplex PCR; TCRdb's table is partial and in-frame only. The sample includes 170,000 or so clones, approximately 60% of them seen just once. The sample consisted of memory CD4+ T cells sorted from blood. Subset given: CD45RA-negative fraction. The source is a man aged 30 to 45 in good health.

The chain carries TRBV13 and TRBJ1-1; D uncertain. The germline V gene has CDR1 PRHDT and CDR2 FYEKMQ (reference sequence). The CDR3 is 14 amino acids. The V gene lost 3 bases and the J gene lost 1 base, with 9 bases spanning the gap. The CDR3 loop is CASSFELSNTEAFF. The CDR3 nucleotides read TGTGCCAGCAGCTTTGAGTTGTCGAACACTGAAGCTTTCTTT.

The chain employs TRBV2 and TRBJ1-2, with 8 bases aligning to TRBD1. CDR3 size: 16 residues. The trim removed 4 bases at V and 6 bases at J, leaving 13 bases unmatched. The germline gives CDR1 SNHLY, CDR2 FYNNEI. DNA for the CDR3: TGTGCCAGCAGTGGAGGACAGGGAAGAGTAGGAGATGGCTACACCTTC. Residues: CASSGGQGRVGDGYTF.

Here the CDR3 reads CASSPSESYEQYF. The CDR3 nucleotides read TGTGCCAGCAGTCCCTCCGAATCCTACGAGCAGTACTTC. The J gene is TRBJ2-7, the V gene TRBV6-5; no clear D. The CDR3 extends over 13 amino acids. Trimming took off 5 bases at V and 1 base at J, with 9 bases between the two ends. Germline V lookup: CDR1 MNHEY, CDR2 SVGAGI.

This clone was detected once. The V gene is TRBV5-1, the J gene TRBJ2-2; 7 bases align to TRBD1. The CDR3 consists of 15 residues. The V segment lost 2 bases and the J segment 3 bases; nucleotides outside the gene matches: 4. The germline V gene encodes CDR1 SGHRS and CDR2 YFSETQ. CDR3: CASSLGQADTGELFF. The CDR3 coding sequence is TGCGCCAGCAGCTTAGGACAGGCAGACACCGGGGAGCTGTTTTTT.

The chain recombines TRBV6-1 with TRBJ1-1; maybe TRBD1 (5 bases). Germline assignment: CDR1 MNHNS and CDR2 SASEGT. Trimming removed 6 bases from V and 0 bases from J, with 8 bases in between. The CDR3 length is 13 residues. In DNA form, the CDR3 reads TGTGCCAGCAGGGACACAATGAACACTGAAGCTTTCTTT. Translating gives CASRDTMNTEAFF.

This chain uses TRBV25-1 with TRBJ1-5; TRBD1 might be the D (5 bases). The germline V and J ends were trimmed by 1 base and 6 bases, with 10 bases remaining between them. Germline V gene sequence: CDR1 MGHDK, CDR2 SYGVNS. CDR3 length: 14 residues. CDR3 residues: CASSESRDGQPQHF. Here the CDR3 DNA reads TGTGCCAGCAGTGAATCCAGGGACGGTCAGCCCCAGCATTTT.

V usage is TRBV9 and J usage is TRBJ2-1; 9 bases agree with TRBD2. Germline V gene sequence: CDR1 SGDLS, CDR2 YYNGEE. V shed 4 bases, J shed 2 bases, and the junction held 4 bases outside the gene matches. CDR3 length equals 15 residues. The CDR3 nucleotides are TGTGCCAGCAGCCCCCGACTAGCGGCCTACAATGAGCAGTTCTTC. As protein: CASSPRLAAYNEQFF. Based on the CDR3 plus reference TRBV9 and TRBJ2-1, the full variable domain is DSGVTQTPKHLITATGQRVTLRCSPRSGDLSVYWYQQSLDQGLQFLIQYYNGEERAKGNILERFSAQQFPDLHSELNLSSLELGDSALYFCASSPRLAAYNEQFFGPGTRLTVL.

The chain has TRBV28 and TRBJ2-5, with TRBD1 matching over 11 bases. Germline V gene sequence: CDR1 MDHEN, CDR2 SYDVKM. J was trimmed by 5 bases and V by 4 bases; bases with no gene match: 3. The CDR3 totals 14 residues. The CDR3 spells CASSWTGGGETQYF. The CDR3 nucleotides are TGTGCCAGCAGTTGGACAGGGGGCGGGGAGACCCAGTACTTC.

The rearrangement links TRBV11-1 to TRBJ2-7; D unclear. The CDR3 is 13 residues long. The germline gives CDR1 SGHAT, CDR2 FQDESV (reference sequence). V was shortened by 4 bases and J by 2 bases, with 9 bases between the two germline ends. CDR3 amino acids: CASSSPPAYEQYF. DNA for the CDR3: TGTGCCAGCAGCTCTCCCCCAGCCTACGAGCAGTACTTC. The variable domain in full, with the rest retrieved from reference TRBV11-1 and TRBJ2-7, is EAEVAQSPRYKITEKSQAVAFWCDPISGHATLYWYRQILGQGPELLVQFQDESVVDDSQLPKDRFSAERLKGVDSTLKIQPAELGDSAMYLCASSSPPAYEQYFGPGTRLTVT.

This clone was seen ten or more times. The V gene is TRBV7-3, the J gene TRBJ2-5; tentative D call: TRBD2 (5 bases). V was shortened by 3 bases and J by 5 bases, with 16 bases between the two germline ends. The CDR3 spans 15 residues. Germline CDR1 and CDR2: SGHTA and FQGTGA. CDR3 protein: CASSFSAGPLETQYF. CDR3 DNA sequence: TGTGCCAGCAGCTTCAGCGCGGGCCCGCTGGAGACCCAGTACTTC.

This clone came up once. J is TRBJ1-2 and V is TRBV20-1; D remains unclear. The CDR3 is 10 residues long. The V gene lost 2 bases and the J gene lost 10 bases, with 8 bases spanning the gap. Germline V lookup: CDR1 DFQATT, CDR2 SNEGSKA (reference sequence). The CDR3 nucleotides are TGCAGTGCTAGACAGTTTTCCTACACCTTC. Its protein is CSARQFSYTF.

The rearrangement uses TRBV6-5 and TRBJ2-7, with D unclear. CDR3 length equals 11 residues. The V gene lost 2 bases and the J gene lost 6 bases, with 5 bases spanning the gap. Germline V gene data show CDR1 as MNHEY and CDR2 as SVGAGI. In nucleotides, the CDR3 is TGTGCCAGCAGTTACGCCGGCGAGCAGTACTTC. Its protein product is CASSYAGEQYF.

Many counts were recorded for this clone. The chain recombines TRBV10-1 with TRBJ1-2; weak D call: TRBD1 (5 bases). The CDR3 is made up of 11 amino acids. CDR1 and CDR2 (germline): WNHNN, SYGVQD (reference sequence). V was cut by 8 bases and J by 8 bases, with 12 bases left in between. The CDR3 spells CASVGGEGYTF. The CDR3 DNA follows: TGCGCCAGCGTGGGGGGTGAGGGCTACACCTTC.

The chain uses TRBV29-1 and TRBJ1-2, with D possibly TRBD1 on 6 matching bases. The CDR3 has 12 residues. Trimming took off 3 bases at V and 4 bases at J, with 9 bases between the two ends. Germline V gene sequence: CDR1 SQVTM, CDR2 ANQGSEA. CDR3 DNA sequence: TGCAGCGTTGACGGCAGGGGCTATGGCTACACCTTC. Its protein product is CSVDGRGYGYTF. Full variable domain (missing parts from reference TRBV29-1 and TRBJ1-2): SAVISQKPSRDICQRGTSLTIQCQVDSQVTMMFWYRQQPGQSLTLIATANQGSEATYESGFVIDKFPISRPNLTFSTLTVSNMSPEDSSIYLCSVDGRGYGYTFGSGTRLTVV.

The genes are TRBV5-4 and TRBJ2-1, with 13 bases that match TRBD2. The CDR3 sequence is 16 residues long. Germline CDR1 reads SGHNT; CDR2 reads YYREEE (reference sequence). The ends lost 4 bases at V and 2 bases at J; junction bases unmatched: 3. The CDR3 DNA sequence: TGTGCCAGCAGCGACGGACTAGCGGGGGCCTACAATGAGCAGTTCTTC. It encodes CASSDGLAGAYNEQFF.

This clone was seen more than once but under ten times. V and J are TRBV5-6 and TRBJ1-2; the D is unclear. The V gene lost 2 bases and the J gene lost 7 bases, with 9 bases spanning the gap. The germline V gene encodes CDR1 SGHDT and CDR2 YYEEEE. The CDR3 has 12 residues. The CDR3 loop reads CASSFGKGGYTF. The CDR3 coding sequence is TGTGCCAGCAGCTTTGGGAAGGGTGGCTACACCTTC.

This clone has just a few counts. The chain recombines TRBV11-2 with TRBJ2-7; D is possibly TRBD2 (5 bases). V lost 0 bases and J 3 bases, leaving 12 bases between the germline ends. Germline loops: CDR1 SGHAT, CDR2 FQNNGV. The CDR3 is 15 residues long. CDR3 coding DNA: TGTGCCAGCAGCTTAGAGCTAGCCCAGTTCTACGAGCAGTACTTC. Its translation is CASSLELAQFYEQYF. Variable domain in full (rest from reference TRBV11-2 and TRBJ2-7): EAGVAQSPRYKIIEKRQSVAFWCNPISGHATLYWYQQILGQGPKLLIQFQNNGVVDDSQLPKDRFSAERLKGVDSTLKIQPAKLEDSAVYLCASSLELAQFYEQYFGPGTRLTVT.

The CDR3 spells CASSPPGHPRVTGELFF. The CDR3 DNA sequence: TGTGCCAGCTCACCACCGGGACACCCGAGGGTCACCGGGGAGCTGTTTTTT. This chain connects TRBV18 to TRBJ2-2, with D possibly TRBD1 on 6 matching bases. The CDR3 runs to 17 residues. The V end was cut by 0 bases, the J end by 4 bases, with 15 bases between. Per germline, CDR1 KGHSH and CDR2 LQKENI.

In regard to this clone: With a much larger clone just one base away, this may be a read error. This chain connects TRBV5-1 to TRBJ2-1; 7 bases map to TRBD2. Germline trimming cut 4 bases from V and 7 bases from J; bases unmatched to any gene: 14. This CDR3 is built from 16 residues. Germline V CDR1 and CDR2: SGHRS, YFSETQ. The CDR3 is CASSPSASGGGNEQFF. The CDR3 region has the DNA TGCGCCAGCAGCCCCTCCGCCTCCGGCGGGGGTAATGAGCAGTTCTTC.

CDR3: CASSASGTHTDTQYF. DNA of the CDR3: TGTGCCAGCTCGGCTAGCGGGACACACACAGATACGCAGTATTTT. The V and J genes are TRBV18 and TRBJ2-3; 9 positions agree with TRBD2. The CDR3 runs to 15 residues. After removal of 6 bases from V and 2 bases from J, the junction contained 6 bases not matched to a gene. CDR1 is KGHSH and CDR2 is LQKENI in the germline V gene.

This clone was observed a handful of times. The rearrangement uses TRBV10-1 and TRBJ2-7, with 9 bases that match TRBD1. There are 15 residues in the CDR3. Germline CDR1 is WNHNN and CDR2 is SYGVQD (reference sequence). Trimming cost V 0 bases and J 5 bases; bases outside gene matches: 5. For the CDR3, the DNA is TGCGCCAGCAGTGAGTCCGGGACAGGGCGCCACGAGCAGTACTTC. Translating gives CASSESGTGRHEQYF.

This clone was counted a few times. The chain combines TRBV19 with TRBJ2-3; 10 bases line up with TRBD2. There are 14 residues in the CDR3. V trimming: 7 bases; J trimming: 0 bases; junction bases outside the gene matches: 1. Germline loops: CDR1 LNHDA, CDR2 SQIVND (reference sequence). The DNA of the CDR3 is TGTGCCAGTAAACTAGCGGGAAGCACAGATACGCAGTATTTT. Its translation: CASKLAGSTDTQYF.

CDR3 sequence (DNA): TGCAGCGTTTGGGAGAATGAGCAGTTCTTC. Translated: CSVWENEQFF. This chain connects TRBV29-1 to TRBJ2-1; possibly TRBD2 for D (5 bases). This CDR3 comprises 10 residues. The ends were cut back, 5 bases at V and 7 bases at J, with 6 bases in the middle. The germline V gene has CDR1 SQVTM and CDR2 ANQGSEA.

The chain couples TRBV7-9 to TRBJ2-2; no reliable D call. The length of the CDR3 is 14 residues. Germline V gives CDR1 SEHNR, CDR2 FQNEAQ (reference sequence). V was clipped by 5 bases and J by 4 bases, with 11 bases between them. The CDR3: CASSEAGRTGELFF. CDR3 bases: TGTGCCAGCAGCGAAGCCGGGCGCACCGGGGAGCTGTTTTTT.

This clone was found a few times. The chain links TRBV9 to TRBJ2-1; D uncertain. Germline lookup yields CDR1 SGDLS and CDR2 YYNGEE. V dropped 3 bases and J dropped 3 bases, with 16 bases sitting between them. The CDR3 contains 16 residues. CDR3 amino acids: CASSAFDGGNYNEQFF. DNA of the CDR3: TGTGCCAGCAGCGCCTTTGATGGTGGGAACTACAATGAGCAGTTCTTC.

This rearrangement joins TRBV10-2 to TRBJ2-7, with 9 bases that match TRBD1. The V gene end was trimmed by 6 bases and the J gene end by 3 bases; junction bases not matched to a gene: 9. The CDR3 sequence is 15 residues long. In germline, CDR1 is WSHSY, CDR2 SAAADI. DNA of the CDR3: TGCGCCAGCAGGCGCCTGGGACAGGGTAACTACGAGCAGTACTTC. This translates into CASRRLGQGNYEQYF.

This clone was seen a few times. V usage is TRBV5-5 and J usage is TRBJ2-2; D tentatively fits TRBD1 or TRBD2 (5 bases each). The CDR3 covers 14 residues. Germline V gene data show CDR1 as SGHKS and CDR2 as YYEKEE (reference sequence). V lost 9 bases and J lost 6, with 18 bases in between. The DNA of the CDR3 is TGTGCCATCCGGGACGGCAGAACAGCCGGGGAGCTGTTTTTT. Translated: CAIRDGRTAGELFF.

The table lists this clone with a few counts. This chain connects TRBV14 to TRBJ1-1; the D is unclear. This CDR3 spans 14 amino acids. Trimming took off 0 bases at V and 3 bases at J, with 8 bases between the two ends. The germline V gene encodes CDR1 SGHDN and CDR2 FVKESK. Written as DNA, the CDR3 is TGTGCCAGCAGCCAAGATCGGGCCTACACTGAAGCTTTCTTT. This gives the protein CASSQDRAYTEAFF. The full variable domain, in which reference TRBV14 and TRBJ1-1 provide the parts outside the CDR3, is EAGVTQFPSHSVIEKGQTVTLRCDPISGHDNLYWYRRVMGKEIKFLLHFVKESKQDESGMPNNRFLAERTGGTYSTLKVQPAELEDSGVYFCASSQDRAYTEAFFGQGTRLTVV.

V usage is TRBV5-6 and J usage is TRBJ1-1; possible D gene TRBD1, 5 bases. Germline V lookup: CDR1 SGHDT, CDR2 YYEEEE. The CDR3 is made up of 14 amino acids. Trimming left V 0 bases short and J 5 bases short, with 11 bases between. CDR3 protein: CASSLGIWGTEAFF. For the CDR3, the DNA is TGTGCCAGCAGCTTGGGGATTTGGGGGACTGAAGCTTTCTTT.

The chain is built from TRBV7-8 and TRBJ2-3; D uncertain. The CDR3 totals 14 residues. Trimming stripped 0 bases from V and 6 bases from J, with 10 bases between. Germline CDR1 is SGHVS and CDR2 is FQNEAQ. DNA for the CDR3: TGTGCCAGCAGCTTAGCAGGGAACTTGGATACGCAGTATTTT. Translating it yields CASSLAGNLDTQYF. Full variable domain (outside the CDR3, taken from reference TRBV7-8 and TRBJ2-3): GAGVSQSPRYKVAKRGQDVALRCDPISGHVSLFWYQQALGQGPEFLTYFQNEAQLDKSGLPSDRFFAERPEGSVSTLKIQRTQQEDSAVYLCASSLAGNLDTQYFGPGTRLTVL.

The rearrangement links TRBV30 to TRBJ1-2; a possible D gene is TRBD1 (5 bases). V dropped 3 bases and J dropped 4 bases, with 15 bases sitting between them. CDR3 length: 14 amino acids. From germline, CDR1 is GTSNPN and CDR2 SVGIG (reference sequence). CDR3 sequence: CAWSLGAVLYGYTF. CDR3 bases: TGTGCCTGGAGCCTAGGGGCAGTTCTCTATGGCTACACCTTC.

The rearrangement uses TRBV5-6 and TRBJ2-3; TRBD2 agrees at 11 bases. CDR1 is SGHDT, CDR2 YYEEEE, per germline. V dropped 4 bases and J dropped 3; count of bases not matched to a gene: 4. CDR3 size: 15 residues. The CDR3 spells CASSPRLAGTDTQYF. The CDR3 coding sequence is TGTGCCAGCAGCCCCAGACTAGCGGGAACAGATACGCAGTATTTT.